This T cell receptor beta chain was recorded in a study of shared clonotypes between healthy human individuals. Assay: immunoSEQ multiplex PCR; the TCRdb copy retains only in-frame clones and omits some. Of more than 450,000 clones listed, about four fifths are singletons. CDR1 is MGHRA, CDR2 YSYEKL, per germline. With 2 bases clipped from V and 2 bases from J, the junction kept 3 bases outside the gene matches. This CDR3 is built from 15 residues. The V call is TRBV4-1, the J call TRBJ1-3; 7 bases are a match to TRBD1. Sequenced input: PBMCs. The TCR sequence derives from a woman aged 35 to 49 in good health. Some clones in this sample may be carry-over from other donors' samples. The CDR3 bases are TGCGCCAGCAGCCAACTAGACAGGGCTGGAAACACCATATATTTT. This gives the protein CASSQLDRAGNTIYF.